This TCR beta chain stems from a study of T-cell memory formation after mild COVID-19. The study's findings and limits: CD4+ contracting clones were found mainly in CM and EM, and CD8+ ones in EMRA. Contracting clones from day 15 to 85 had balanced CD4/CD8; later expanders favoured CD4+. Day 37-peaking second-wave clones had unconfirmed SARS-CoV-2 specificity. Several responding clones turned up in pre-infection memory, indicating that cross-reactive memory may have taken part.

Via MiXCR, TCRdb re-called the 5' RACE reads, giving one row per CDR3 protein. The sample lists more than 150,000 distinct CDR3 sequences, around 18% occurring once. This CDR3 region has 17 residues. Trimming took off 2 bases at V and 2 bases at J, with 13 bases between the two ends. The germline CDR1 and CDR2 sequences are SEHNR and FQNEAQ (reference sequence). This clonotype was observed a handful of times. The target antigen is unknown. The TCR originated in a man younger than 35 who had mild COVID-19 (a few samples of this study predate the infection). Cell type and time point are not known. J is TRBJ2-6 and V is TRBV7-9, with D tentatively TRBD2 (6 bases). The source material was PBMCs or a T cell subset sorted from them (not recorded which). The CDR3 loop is CASSLSRGEAGANVLTF. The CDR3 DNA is TGTGCCAGCAGCTTATCACGAGGGGAGGCTGGGGCCAACGTCCTGACTTTC.